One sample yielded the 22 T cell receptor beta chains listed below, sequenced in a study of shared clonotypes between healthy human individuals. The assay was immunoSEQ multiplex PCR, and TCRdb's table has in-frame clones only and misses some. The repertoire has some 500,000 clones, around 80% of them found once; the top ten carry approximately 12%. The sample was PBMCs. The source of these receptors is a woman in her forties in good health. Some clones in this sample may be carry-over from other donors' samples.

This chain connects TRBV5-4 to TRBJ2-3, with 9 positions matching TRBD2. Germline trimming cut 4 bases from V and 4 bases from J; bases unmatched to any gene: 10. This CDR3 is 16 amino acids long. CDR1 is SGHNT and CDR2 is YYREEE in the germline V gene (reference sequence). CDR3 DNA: TGTGCCAGCAGCCCGCGTGGCGGGAGGGCGGCAGATACGCAGTATTTT. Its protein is CASSPRGGRAADTQYF.

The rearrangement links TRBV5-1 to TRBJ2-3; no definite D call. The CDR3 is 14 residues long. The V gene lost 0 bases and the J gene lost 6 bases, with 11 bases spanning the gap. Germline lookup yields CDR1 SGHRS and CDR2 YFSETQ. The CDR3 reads CASSLGDGSDTQYF. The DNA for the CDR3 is TGCGCCAGCAGCTTGGGTGACGGGTCCGATACGCAGTATTTT.

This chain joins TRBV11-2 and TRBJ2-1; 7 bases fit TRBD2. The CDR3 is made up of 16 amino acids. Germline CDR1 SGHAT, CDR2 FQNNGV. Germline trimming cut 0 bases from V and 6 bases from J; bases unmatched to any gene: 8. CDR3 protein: CASSLDGTTLTNEQFF. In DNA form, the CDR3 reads TGTGCCAGCAGCTTAGACGGGACTACCCTAACCAATGAGCAGTTCTTC.

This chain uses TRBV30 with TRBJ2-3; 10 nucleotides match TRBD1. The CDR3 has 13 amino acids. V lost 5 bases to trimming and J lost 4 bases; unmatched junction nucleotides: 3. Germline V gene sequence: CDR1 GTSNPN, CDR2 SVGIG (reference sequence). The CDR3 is CAWDRGRPDTQYF. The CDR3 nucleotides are TGTGCCTGGGACAGGGGGCGTCCAGATACGCAGTATTTT.

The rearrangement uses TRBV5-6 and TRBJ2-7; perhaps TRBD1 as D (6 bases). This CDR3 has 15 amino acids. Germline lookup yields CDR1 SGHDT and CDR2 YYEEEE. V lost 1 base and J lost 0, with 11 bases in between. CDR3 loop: CASSLPGHYSYEQYF. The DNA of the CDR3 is TGTGCCAGCAGCTTGCCGGGACACTACTCCTACGAGCAGTACTTC.

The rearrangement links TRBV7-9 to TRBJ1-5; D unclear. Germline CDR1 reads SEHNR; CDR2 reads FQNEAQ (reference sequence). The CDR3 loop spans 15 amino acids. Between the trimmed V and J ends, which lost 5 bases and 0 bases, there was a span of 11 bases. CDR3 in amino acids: CASSTRTYSNQPQHF. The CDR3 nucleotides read TGTGCCAGCAGCACTAGGACGTATAGCAATCAGCCCCAGCATTTT.

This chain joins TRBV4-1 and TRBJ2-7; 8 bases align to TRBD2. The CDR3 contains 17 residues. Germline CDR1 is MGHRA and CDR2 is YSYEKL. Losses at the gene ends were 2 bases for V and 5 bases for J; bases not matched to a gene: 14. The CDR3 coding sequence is TGCGCCAGCAGCCAATACCTAGAGCGGGAGTTATCCCACGAGCAGTACTTC. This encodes CASSQYLERELSHEQYF.

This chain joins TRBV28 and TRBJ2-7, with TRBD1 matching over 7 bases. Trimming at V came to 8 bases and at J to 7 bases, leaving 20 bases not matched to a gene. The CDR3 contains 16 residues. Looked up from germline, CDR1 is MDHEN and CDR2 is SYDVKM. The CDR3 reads CASLGQRQAARFEQYF. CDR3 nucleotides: TGTGCCAGCCTGGGACAGAGACAGGCAGCGAGGTTTGAGCAGTACTTC. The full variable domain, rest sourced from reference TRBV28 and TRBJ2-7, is DVKVTQSSRYLVKRTGEKVFLECVQDMDHENMFWYRQDPGLGLRLIYFSYDVKMKEKGDIPEGYSVSREKKERFSLILESASTNQTSMYLCASLGQRQAARFEQYFGPGTRLTVT.

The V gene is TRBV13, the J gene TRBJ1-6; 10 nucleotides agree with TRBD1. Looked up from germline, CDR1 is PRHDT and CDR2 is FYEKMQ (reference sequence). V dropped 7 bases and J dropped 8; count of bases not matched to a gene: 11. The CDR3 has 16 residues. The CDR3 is CASNQGGTGADSPLHF. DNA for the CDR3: TGTGCCAGCAACCAAGGAGGGACAGGGGCAGATTCACCCCTCCACTTT.

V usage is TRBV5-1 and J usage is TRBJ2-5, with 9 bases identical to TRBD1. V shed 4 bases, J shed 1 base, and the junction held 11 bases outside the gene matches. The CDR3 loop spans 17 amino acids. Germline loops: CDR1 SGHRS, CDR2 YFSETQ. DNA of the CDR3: TGCGCCAGCAGCCCAGGCCCCGACAGGGGGTTCCAAGAGACCCAGTACTTC. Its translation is CASSPGPDRGFQETQYF.

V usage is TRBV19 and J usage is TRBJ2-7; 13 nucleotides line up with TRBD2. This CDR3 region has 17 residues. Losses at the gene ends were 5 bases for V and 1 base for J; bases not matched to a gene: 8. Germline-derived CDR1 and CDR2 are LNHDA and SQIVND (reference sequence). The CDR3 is CASSATTSGRGSYEQYF. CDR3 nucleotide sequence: TGTGCCAGTAGTGCTACTACTAGCGGGAGGGGGTCCTACGAGCAGTACTTC.

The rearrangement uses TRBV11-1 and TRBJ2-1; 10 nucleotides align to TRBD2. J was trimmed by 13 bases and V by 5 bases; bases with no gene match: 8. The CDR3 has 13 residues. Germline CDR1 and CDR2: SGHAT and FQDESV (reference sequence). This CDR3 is CASSVQAGGPQFF. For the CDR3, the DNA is TGTGCCAGCAGCGTACAAGCGGGAGGGCCACAGTTCTTC.

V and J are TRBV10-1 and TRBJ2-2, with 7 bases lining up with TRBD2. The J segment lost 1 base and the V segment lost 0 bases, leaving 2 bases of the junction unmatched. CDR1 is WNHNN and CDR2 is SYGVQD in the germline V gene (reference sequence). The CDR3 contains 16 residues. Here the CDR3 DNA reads TGCGCCAGCAGTGAGTCGCCTAGCGGGAACACCGGGGAGCTGTTTTTT. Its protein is CASSESPSGNTGELFF.

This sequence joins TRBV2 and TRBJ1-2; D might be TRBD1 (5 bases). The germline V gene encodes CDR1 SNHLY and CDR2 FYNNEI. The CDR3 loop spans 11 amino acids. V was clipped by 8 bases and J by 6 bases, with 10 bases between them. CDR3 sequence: CASGGGDGYTF. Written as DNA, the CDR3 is TGTGCCAGCGGGGGGGGTGATGGCTACACCTTC.

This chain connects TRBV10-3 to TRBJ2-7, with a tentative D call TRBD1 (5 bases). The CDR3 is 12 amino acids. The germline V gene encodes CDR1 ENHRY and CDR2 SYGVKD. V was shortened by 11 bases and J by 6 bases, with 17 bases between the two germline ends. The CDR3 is CAAARPQGEQYF. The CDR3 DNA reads TGTGCCGCGGCTCGACCCCAGGGCGAGCAGTACTTC.

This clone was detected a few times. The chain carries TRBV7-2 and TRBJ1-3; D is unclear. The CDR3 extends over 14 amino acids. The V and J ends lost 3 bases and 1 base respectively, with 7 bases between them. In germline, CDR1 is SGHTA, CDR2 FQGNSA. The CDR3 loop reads CASSLDFSGNTIYF. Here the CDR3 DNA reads TGTGCCAGCAGCTTGGACTTTTCTGGAAACACCATATATTTT.

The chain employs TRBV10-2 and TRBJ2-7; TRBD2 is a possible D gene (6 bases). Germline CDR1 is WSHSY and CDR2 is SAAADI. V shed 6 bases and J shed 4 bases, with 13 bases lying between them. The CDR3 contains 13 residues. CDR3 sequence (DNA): TGCGCCAGCAGCGTAGCGGCGAGGTACGAGCAGTACTTC. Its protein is CASSVAARYEQYF.

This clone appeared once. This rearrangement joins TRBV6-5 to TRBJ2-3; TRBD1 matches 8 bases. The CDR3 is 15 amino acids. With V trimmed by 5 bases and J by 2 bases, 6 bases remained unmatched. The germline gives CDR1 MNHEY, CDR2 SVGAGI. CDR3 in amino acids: CASSPDRAITDTQYF. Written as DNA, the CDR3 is TGTGCCAGCAGTCCGGACAGGGCGATCACAGATACGCAGTATTTT.

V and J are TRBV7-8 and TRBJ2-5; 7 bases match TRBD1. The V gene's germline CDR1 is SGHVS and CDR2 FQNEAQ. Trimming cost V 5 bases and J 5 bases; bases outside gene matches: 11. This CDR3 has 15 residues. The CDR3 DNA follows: TGTGCCAGCAGCCCCTCCCGGGACAGTTTTGAGACCCAGTACTTC. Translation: CASSPSRDSFETQYF. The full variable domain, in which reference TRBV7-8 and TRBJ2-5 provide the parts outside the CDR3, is GAGVSQSPRYKVAKRGQDVALRCDPISGHVSLFWYQQALGQGPEFLTYFQNEAQLDKSGLPSDRFFAERPEGSVSTLKIQRTQQEDSAVYLCASSPSRDSFETQYFGPGTRLLVL.

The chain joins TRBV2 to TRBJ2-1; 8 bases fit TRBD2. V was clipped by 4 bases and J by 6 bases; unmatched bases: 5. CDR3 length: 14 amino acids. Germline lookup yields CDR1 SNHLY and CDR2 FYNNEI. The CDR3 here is CASSAGREGNEQFF. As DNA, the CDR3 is TGTGCCAGCAGTGCCGGGAGGGAAGGCAATGAGCAGTTCTTC.

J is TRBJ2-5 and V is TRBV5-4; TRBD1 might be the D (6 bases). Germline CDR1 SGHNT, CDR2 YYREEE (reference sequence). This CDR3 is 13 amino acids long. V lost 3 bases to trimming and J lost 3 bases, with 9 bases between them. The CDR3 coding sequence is TGTGCCAGCAGCTGGGACACGGAAGAGACCCAGTACTTC. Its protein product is CASSWDTEETQYF.

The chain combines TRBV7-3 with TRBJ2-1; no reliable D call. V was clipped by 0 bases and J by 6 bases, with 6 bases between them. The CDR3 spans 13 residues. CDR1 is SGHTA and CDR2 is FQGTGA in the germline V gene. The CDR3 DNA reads TGTGCCAGCAGCTTAACGGATTCCAATGAGCAGTTCTTC. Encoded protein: CASSLTDSNEQFF.